The 19 T cell receptor beta chains reported below all come from one sample, sequenced in a study of blood T cells in healthy people across ages. The authors ran a second PCR of about 6 to 12 cycles using a sample-barcoded 5' primer and a J-beta primer mix. Each CDR3 protein gets one entry after TCRdb re-called the 5' RACE reads with MiXCR. The sample lists about 1.1 million distinct CDR3 sequences; 35% to 45% were seen once. The material sequenced was blood. These receptors all come from a man aged 18 to 30 in good health.

V gene TRBV14 combines with J gene TRBJ2-4; TRBD1 matches 9 bases. The assigned J gene may be wrong: the sequence end matches TRBJ2-5 better. Germline assignment: CDR1 SGHDN and CDR2 FVKESK. This CDR3 comprises 17 residues. In DNA, the CDR3 is TGTGCCAGCAGCCAACTCCGGACAGGGGTTGATACGGAGACCCAGTACTTC. Its translation: CASSQLRTGVDTETQYF.

The rearrangement uses TRBV4-3 and TRBJ1-4; D is possibly TRBD1 (6 bases). CDR1 and CDR2 from the germline V gene are LGHNA and YSLEER. The CDR3 sequence is 19 residues long. Trimming shortened V by 0 bases and J by 1 base, and 18 bases separated the two germline ends. CDR3 sequence (DNA): TGCGCCAGCAGCCAAGATCCGGGCGGCAGGGGAGGAACTAATGAAAAACTGTTTTTT. It codes for CASSQDPGGRGGTNEKLFF.

This clonotype was detected a few times. A much larger clone differs from this one at a single base, so this may be a read error. CDR3 DNA sequence: TGCAGCGTTGGTGTCTTACAAGAGACCCAGTACTTC. Residues: CSVGVLQETQYF. The rearrangement uses TRBV29-1 and TRBJ2-5; D gene unclear. Trimming removed 4 bases from V and 2 bases from J, with 8 bases in between. Germline CDR1 reads SQVTM; CDR2 reads ANQGSEA. The CDR3 extends over 12 amino acids.

The chain uses TRBV13 and TRBJ2-3; 8 bases line up with TRBD1. Germline V CDR1 and CDR2: PRHDT, FYEKMQ (reference sequence). The junction had 10 bases not matched to a gene; V was cut back by 7 bases and J by 1 base. The CDR3 runs to 16 residues. CDR3 loop: CASTTTGGDRTDTQYF. The CDR3 DNA is TGTGCCAGCACCACAACAGGGGGAGACCGCACAGATACGCAGTATTTT.

This clonotype was counted between two and nine times. The rearrangement uses TRBV5-1 and TRBJ2-7, with a weak D call TRBD2 (5 bases). Between the trimmed V and J ends, which lost 4 bases and 0 bases, there was a span of 11 bases. This CDR3 has 14 amino acids. The germline V gene encodes CDR1 SGHRS and CDR2 YFSETQ. The CDR3 loop is CASSPEVVSYEQYF. The CDR3 region has the DNA TGCGCCAGCAGCCCGGAGGTAGTCTCCTACGAGCAGTACTTC.

In its sample, this clonotype was seen a few times. V gene TRBV4-3 combines with J gene TRBJ2-5; D gene ambiguous. Gene TRBJ2-7 matches the end of the DNA better, so the J call may be wrong. Germline loops: CDR1 LGHNA, CDR2 YSLEER. The CDR3 loop spans 13 amino acids. The chain's CDR3 is CASSQETLAEQYF. The CDR3 nucleotides are TGCGCCAGCAGCCAAGAAACGTTAGCCGAGCAGTACTTC.

This clonotype was recorded at least ten times. The chain carries TRBV18 and TRBJ2-1, with 9 bases matching TRBD1. J gave up 1 base and V 5 bases, and 3 bases lay outside the gene matches. The CDR3 loop spans 15 amino acids. The V gene's germline CDR1 is KGHSH and CDR2 LQKENI. This CDR3 reads CASSAGTGSYNEQFF. Written as DNA, the CDR3 is TGTGCCAGCTCAGCCGGGACAGGGTCCTACAATGAGCAGTTCTTC.

The V call is TRBV9, the J call TRBJ1-5; unclear D gene. CDR3 length: 16 residues. Germline CDR1 reads SGDLS; CDR2 reads YYNGEE. The ends were cut back, 0 bases at V and 3 bases at J, with 13 bases in the middle. CDR3 protein: CASSVGLGQPNQPQHF. For the CDR3, the DNA is TGTGCCAGCAGCGTAGGTTTGGGTCAGCCCAATCAGCCCCAGCATTTT.

The table lists this clonotype with a count of one. J is TRBJ2-3 and V is TRBV7-2, with TRBD2 matching 8 bases. Germline trimming cut 3 bases from V and 3 bases from J; bases unmatched to any gene: 11. Germline V gene lookup returns CDR1 SGHTA and CDR2 FQGNSA. CDR3 length equals 17 residues. CDR3: CASSLSSMGGGTDTQYF. The DNA of the CDR3 is TGTGCCAGCAGCTTGTCCTCTATGGGCGGGGGGACAGATACGCAGTATTTT.

The chain has TRBV5-1 and TRBJ2-3; 7 bases are a match to TRBD2. The germline CDR1 and CDR2 sequences are SGHRS and YFSETQ. With V trimmed by 3 bases and J by 0 bases, 7 bases remained unmatched. The CDR3 is 16 residues long. CDR3: CASSSSSGISTDTQYF. The CDR3 nucleotides are TGCGCCAGCAGCTCCTCTAGCGGTATTAGCACAGATACGCAGTATTTT. The whole variable domain, remainder taken from reference TRBV5-1 and TRBJ2-3, is KAGVTQTPRYLIKTRGQQVTLSCSPISGHRSVSWYQQTPGQGLQFLFEYFSETQRNKGNFPGRFSGRQFSNSRSEMNVSTLELGDSALYLCASSSSSGISTDTQYFGPGTRLTVL.

This clonotype has a handful of counts. The gene calls are TRBV19 and TRBJ2-1, with TRBD1 identical over 10 bases. The CDR3 has 14 amino acids. Germline loops: CDR1 LNHDA, CDR2 SQIVND (reference sequence). The trim removed 9 bases at V and 7 bases at J, leaving 9 bases unmatched. Written as DNA, the CDR3 is TGTGCCAGCTTGACAGGGGGCGTTAATAATGAGCAGTTCTTC. It specifies CASLTGGVNNEQFF.

The chain links TRBV29-1 to TRBJ2-1; D is undetermined. The J call may be faulty, since TRBJ2-7 better matches the DNA end. Germline V gene data show CDR1 as SQVTM and CDR2 as ANQGSEA. This CDR3 spans 14 amino acids. The CDR3 sequence is CSVEGDSSYSEQYF. CDR3 sequence (DNA): TGCAGCGTTGAAGGGGATAGCTCCTACAGTGAGCAGTACTTC.

This chain joins TRBV7-3 and TRBJ1-1; a possible D gene is TRBD1 (6 bases). V was trimmed by 5 bases and J by 1 base, leaving 8 bases between them. Germline V CDR1 and CDR2: SGHTA, FQGTGA. This CDR3 comprises 13 residues. This CDR3 is CASSAGENTEAFF. CDR3 nucleotides: TGTGCCAGCAGCGCAGGGGAGAACACTGAAGCTTTCTTT.

Note on this clonotype: Compared with germline, one end of the junction differs, possibly owing to a read error. The chain couples TRBV12-3 or TRBV12-4 to TRBJ1-5; 7 nucleotides match TRBD1. The CDR3 has 14 amino acids. The CDR3 sequence: CACRPGTDNQPQHF. The CDR3 coding sequence is TGTGCCTGCAGGCCCGGGACAGACAATCAGCCCCAGCATTTT.

This chain links TRBV15 with TRBJ2-1; the D gene is possibly TRBD1 (6 bases). The length of the CDR3 is 14 residues. V shed 1 base and J shed 5 bases, with 9 bases lying between them. Germline values: CDR1 LNHNV, CDR2 YYDKDF (reference sequence). This CDR3 is CATSRGQEHNEQFF. CDR3 nucleotide sequence: TGTGCCACCAGCAGAGGACAGGAACACAATGAGCAGTTCTTC.

The chain joins TRBV18 to TRBJ1-3, with TRBD1 matching over 8 bases. This CDR3 comprises 17 residues. Germline CDR1 KGHSH, CDR2 LQKENI. Germline trimming cut 4 bases from V and 4 bases from J; bases unmatched to any gene: 12. The CDR3 is CASSRGQAVQGGNTIYF. CDR3 sequence (DNA): TGTGCCAGCTCACGGGGACAGGCCGTCCAAGGCGGAAACACCATATATTTT.

This clonotype was counted only a few times. The chain joins TRBV20-1 to TRBJ2-7, with D hard to call. This CDR3 region has 12 residues. The germline gives CDR1 DFQATT, CDR2 SNEGSKA (reference sequence). Trimming took 0 bases from V and 7 from J, leaving 10 bases between them. The CDR3 is CSARDWAAEQYF. As DNA, the CDR3 is TGCAGTGCTAGAGATTGGGCGGCTGAGCAGTACTTC.

V and J are TRBV9 and TRBJ2-2; D is perhaps TRBD1 (6 bases). Germline assignment: CDR1 SGDLS and CDR2 YYNGEE. The length of the CDR3 is 16 residues. Between the trimmed V and J ends, which lost 3 bases and 2 bases, there was a span of 14 bases. The CDR3 DNA is TGTGCCAGCAGCGGCGAGGGGACACTTAACACCGGGGAGCTGTTTTTT. Encoded protein: CASSGEGTLNTGELFF.

This rearrangement joins TRBV13 to TRBJ2-1, with 11 bases lining up with TRBD1. The CDR3 is 16 residues long. Losses at the gene ends were 2 bases for V and 7 bases for J; bases not matched to a gene: 7. The germline gives CDR1 PRHDT, CDR2 FYEKMQ (reference sequence). In nucleotides, the CDR3 is TGTGCCAGCAGCTTATGGACAGGGGGCGATGGGAATGAGCAGTTCTTC. It encodes CASSLWTGGDGNEQFF. Looking up the rest from reference TRBV13 and TRBJ2-1 gives the full variable domain: AAGVIQSPRHLIKEKRETATLKCYPIPRHDTVYWYQQGPGQDPQFLISFYEKMQSDKGSIPDRFSAQQFSDYHSELNMSSLELGDSALYFCASSLWTGGDGNEQFFGPGTRLTVL.